The present T cell receptor beta chain was sequenced within a study of OX40 agonist ivuxolimab in advanced cancers. Study-wide background: Patients received ivuxolimab, an intravenous treatment, every 2 weeks at 0.01 to 10 mg/kg. Three patients, one with hepatocellular carcinoma and two with cutaneous melanoma, responded partially. Dose-escalation patients suffered from hepatocellular carcinoma, melanoma, renal cell or head and neck cancer. The study's findings and limits: Relative to CD4+, CD8+ T cells held more expanded clones on average.

The table came from immunoSEQ multiplex PCR; TCRdb's copy has only in-frame clones and leaves some out. The top ten clones hold 0.95% to 1.5% of a sample with tens of thousands of clones, around 87% of them seen once. The V gene's germline CDR1 is LNHDA and CDR2 SQIVND (reference sequence). Trimming pared 1 base from V and 4 bases from J, leaving 10 bases between. There are 14 residues in the CDR3. With regard to this clone: As yet, its antigen is unknown.

The chain uses TRBV19 and TRBJ1-1; D is ambiguous. The receptor's source is an adult with an advanced solid tumor such as melanoma, head and neck, liver or kidney cancer. The source was CD4+ or CD8+ T cells sorted from blood, collected in a trial of the OX40 agonist ivuxolimab. The chain's CDR3 is CASSIVRGGTEAFF. The CDR3 DNA reads as TGTGCCAGTAGTATAGTCAGAGGTGGCACTGAAGCTTTCTTT.